The 25 T cell receptor beta chains below were found in one sample sequenced in a study of tumor and adjacent non-tumor tissue in lung cancer (dated by TCRdb to the late 2010s). RNA was isolated from bulk unsorted tissue, and RNA quality was assessed with a NanoDrop ND-1000 and an Agilent 2100. For the normal lung samples, distant non-tumor tissue was collected more than 3 cm away from the tumor edge. The receptor library was made with multiplex PCR. TCRdb lists the instrument as Illumina HiSeq 2500. Following protocols modified from ARM-PCR, the researchers constructed TCRbeta libraries through three rounds of nested PCR with primers (Table S4). TCRdb itself trimmed the public reads at Q25 with fastp, ran MiXCR and retained productive beta chains. Rows merge per CDR3 protein into single entries with the most common DNA and genes. For this sample the table gives 48,000 or so distinct CDR3 sequences, of which less than 70% were detected only once. The leading ten clones occupy roughly 30% of the sample.

The sample was distant non-tumor lung tissue. These receptors were taken from a woman in her 70s with non-small cell lung cancer.

As to this clonotype: Since no conserved phenylalanine or tryptophan closes the CDR3, a read error is the likely cause. The limits of the CDR3 on the DNA are not certain, so only TCRdb's listed CDR3 is given. This chain connects TRBV29-1 to TRBJ2-1; no check of the table's D call, TRBD2, against the DNA was made. Germline CDR1 reads SQVTM; CDR2 reads ANQGSEA. The CDR3 comprises 14 residues, both ends counted. CDR3 residues: CSVTLGLAGVVHFS.

For this clonotype: At one end, the junction sequence differs from germline, possibly due to a read error. The chain uses TRBV11-3 and TRBJ2-2; 8 positions agree with TRBD1. The CDR3 totals 15 residues. Germline lookup yields CDR1 SGHNT and CDR2 YENEEA. The CDR3: CAISSQGADTGELFF. CDR3 nucleotide sequence: TGTGCCATCAGCTCTCAGGGGGCCGACACTGGGGAGCTGTTTTTT.

Only one count was recorded for this clonotype. Without the conserved terminal phenylalanine or tryptophan, this CDR3 likely stems from a read error. The V call is TRBV6-5, the J call TRBJ1-1, with 8 positions matching TRBD1. This CDR3 contains 13 residues. V lost 9 bases to trimming and J lost 4 bases; unmatched junction nucleotides: 7. The germline gives CDR1 MNHEY, CDR2 SVGAGI. This CDR3 reads CASSKQGGTEAFL. CDR3 nucleotide sequence: TGTGCCAGTAGTAAACAGGGGGGCACTGAAGCTTTCTTG.

About this clonotype: It may be a read error: a sequence one base away is much more abundant. CDR3 loop: CASSYTGQGAIEQFF. CDR3 DNA: TGCGCCAGCAGCTATACCGGACAGGGGGCTATTGAGCAGTTCTTC. This chain connects TRBV5-1 to TRBJ2-1; 11 nucleotides agree with TRBD1. This CDR3 is built from 15 residues. The ends lost 3 bases at V and 9 bases at J; junction bases unmatched: 8. Per germline, CDR1 SGHRS and CDR2 YFSETQ. Based on the CDR3 plus reference TRBV5-1 and TRBJ2-1, the full variable domain is KAGVTQTPRYLIKTRGQQVTLSCSPISGHRSVSWYQQTPGQGLQFLFEYFSETQRNKGNFPGRFSGRQFSNSRSEMNVSTLELGDSALYLCASSYTGQGAIEQFFGPGTRLTVL.

With respect to this clonotype: A clone one base away is much larger, so this may be a read error. The CDR3 carries no conserved terminal phenylalanine or tryptophan, so it likely arises from a read error. It is unclear where the CDR3 begins or ends on the DNA, so no DNA is shown, and the CDR3 is as TCRdb lists it. This chain connects TRBV11-3 to TRBJ2-2. 14 amino acids form the CDR3, both terminal residues included. Germline V gene lookup returns CDR1 SGHNT and CDR2 YENEEA. The chain's CDR3 is CTSSFSVTTGELFL.

This clonotype was seen only a few times. Relative to the germline gene, one junction end is altered; a read error may explain this. V gene TRBV11-1 combines with J gene TRBJ2-1, with TRBD2 matching 8 bases. Looked up from germline, CDR1 is SGHAT and CDR2 is FQDESV (reference sequence). The CDR3 has 14 residues. Written as DNA, the CDR3 is TGTGGCAGCAGCCCGCGGGAGGCCCGCTATGAGCAGTTCTTC. Translating gives CGSSPREARYEQFF.

In the case of this clonotype: This may be a read error, as it is one base from a much larger clone. V is TRBV30 and J is TRBJ2-7; D ambiguous. Germline V gene sequence: CDR1 GTSNPN, CDR2 SVGIG (reference sequence). This CDR3 is built from 14 residues. The CDR3 nucleotides are TGTGCCTGGAGTGTTTTTTCGGGCTCGTACGAGGAGTACTTC. Residues: CAWSVFSGSYEEYF.

This clonotype came up many times. J is TRBJ1-2 and V is TRBV28, with 9 bases fitting TRBD1. This CDR3 comprises 16 residues. Germline assignment: CDR1 MDHEN and CDR2 SYDVKM. With V trimmed by 4 bases and J by 3 bases, 9 bases remained unmatched. CDR3 region: CASSSPGQGADYGYTF. DNA of the CDR3: TGTGCCAGCAGTTCCCCGGGACAGGGCGCTGACTATGGCTACACCTTC.

By frequency in the sample, this clonotype is medium-sized. The V and J genes are TRBV29-1 and TRBJ2-2; 11 bases are shared with TRBD2. The J segment lost 7 bases and the V segment lost 0 bases, leaving 7 bases of the junction unmatched. This CDR3 contains 16 residues. Germline V gene sequence: CDR1 SQVTM, CDR2 ANQGSEA. The CDR3 spells CSVEDPSGRSGGELFF. CDR3 DNA sequence: TGCAGCGTTGAAGATCCTAGCGGGAGGTCCGGCGGGGAGCTGTTTTTT.

This chain connects TRBV2 to TRBJ2-5, with D perhaps TRBD2 (7 bases). V was cut by 7 bases and J by 3 bases, with 21 bases left in between. CDR3 length: 16 amino acids. The germline gives CDR1 SNHLY, CDR2 FYNNEI. This chain's CDR3 is CASNDRVGGGEETQYF. The CDR3, as DNA: TGTGCCAGCAATGACAGAGTTGGCGGGGGCGAAGAGACCCAGTACTTC.

A word on this clonotype: A read error may account for a junction end that differs from germline. V is TRBV29-1 and J is TRBJ1-2; D is undetermined. Looked up from germline, CDR1 is SQVTM and CDR2 is ANQGSEA. The CDR3 runs 13 residues. This CDR3 is CSVEEVNHYGNTF. CDR3 sequence (DNA): TGCAGCGTTGAGGAGGTAAACCACTATGGCAACACCTTC.

The chain joins TRBV28 to TRBJ1-1; no definite D call. V shed 1 base and J shed 11 bases, with 17 bases lying between them. The CDR3 has 14 residues. CDR1 and CDR2 from the germline V gene are MDHEN and SYDVKM. In DNA, the CDR3 is TGTGCCAGCAGTTTATCGGAGGGCCGGGCCGATGCTTTCTTT. Translated: CASSLSEGRADAFF.

Notes on this clonotype: Possible read error: a much larger clone is one base away. The chain is built from TRBV28 and TRBJ2-3; 8 bases map to TRBD2. The CDR3 totals 14 residues. Germline CDR1 reads MDHEN; CDR2 reads SYDVKM. For the CDR3, the DNA is TGTGCCAGCAGTTTAAGCGGGAGCGCAGATACGCGGTATTTT. Translation: CASSLSGSADTRYF.

Details on this clonotype: The conserved final phenylalanine or tryptophan is absent from the CDR3, which likely points to a read error. The genes are TRBV5-5 and TRBJ1-6, with a tentative D call TRBD1 (5 bases). The germline V gene has CDR1 SGHKS and CDR2 YYEKEE (reference sequence). The CDR3 length is 15 residues. The CDR3 reads CASSLVLQGNSPLHS. The CDR3 DNA reads as TGCGCCAGTAGCTTGGTATTGCAGGGAAATTCACCCCTCCACTCT.

Remarks on this clonotype: A read error may produce the germline difference seen at one junction end. This chain links TRBV4-1 with TRBJ1-5; TRBD1 aligns across 7 bases. Germline V lookup: CDR1 MGHRA, CDR2 YSYEKL. This CDR3 comprises 15 residues. DNA for the CDR3: TGCGCCAGCAGCCGGACGGGACAGAGCAATCAGCTCCAGCATTTT. The encoded protein is CASSRTGQSNQLQHF.

Concerning this clonotype: This could be a read error, since a much larger clone is one nucleotide away. The chain is built from TRBV7-8 and TRBJ2-1; the match to TRBD1 covers 10 bases. The germline CDR1 and CDR2 sequences are SGHVS and FQNEAQ. CDR3 size: 16 residues. CDR3 residues: CASSLGGQGPYNEQSF. Written as DNA, the CDR3 is TGTGCCAGCAGCTTAGGGGGACAGGGGCCTTACAATGAGCAGTCCTTC.

This clonotype was found many times. V gene TRBV5-8 combines with J gene TRBJ2-7; tentative D call: TRBD1 (7 bases). V lost 4 bases, J lost 2 bases, and 16 bases lay in between. Germline V gene sequence: CDR1 SGHTS, CDR2 YDEGEE. This CDR3 has 15 residues. CDR3 region: CASSHVPGGPYEQYF. CDR3 sequence (DNA): TGTGCCAGCAGCCACGTTCCAGGGGGGCCCTACGAGCAGTACTTC. Full variable domain (remainder filled in from reference TRBV5-8 and TRBJ2-7): EAGVTQSPTHLIKTRGQQATLRCSPISGHTSVYWYQQALGLGLQFLLWYDEGEERNRGNFPPRFSGRQFPNYSSELNVNALELEDSALYLCASSHVPGGPYEQYFGPGTRLTVT.

This clonotype was counted many times. This chain links TRBV6-1 with TRBJ2-1, with 8 bases matching TRBD1. This CDR3 region has 17 residues. The V and J ends lost 8 bases and 0 bases, in that order; junction bases with no gene match: 12. Per the germline V gene, CDR1 is MNHNS and CDR2 is SASEGT. The CDR3 DNA reads TGTGCCAGCTTGAAGGTTACAGGGGGGTTCTCCTACAATGAGCAGTTCTTC. This translates into CASLKVTGGFSYNEQFF.

As concerns this clonotype: This is likely a read error, given that the CDR3 carries no conserved phenylalanine or tryptophan at its end. The chain combines TRBV20-1 with TRBJ1-1; 8 bases map to TRBD1. CDR1 and CDR2 from the germline V gene are DFQATT and SNEGSKA (reference sequence). J gave up 5 bases and V 2 bases, and 7 bases lay outside the gene matches. The CDR3 is 14 residues long. CDR3: CSARPTGAGTEAFL. The DNA of the CDR3 is TGCAGTGCTAGACCGACAGGGGCGGGGACTGAAGCTTTCCTT.

Note on this clonotype: One end of the junction is discordant with germline, which a read error may explain. The V gene is TRBV6-1, the J gene TRBJ1-1, with D perhaps matching TRBD1 (5 bases). The CDR3 sequence is 15 residues long. The germline V gene encodes CDR1 MNHNS and CDR2 SASEGT. The DNA for the CDR3 is TGTGCCAACAGTAGAGGGGAACCTCGGGTACCTGAAGCTTTCTTT. Translation: CANSRGEPRVPEAFF.

For this clonotype: Relative to the germline gene, one junction end is altered; a read error may explain this. The chain carries TRBV4-1 and TRBJ1-1; no reliable D call. Looked up from germline, CDR1 is MGHRA and CDR2 is YSYEKL. The CDR3 runs to 14 residues. CDR3 sequence: CASSQGWAGLEGFF. In DNA, the CDR3 is TGCGCAAGCAGCCAAGGATGGGCGGGGTTGGAAGGTTTCTTT.

Concerning this clonotype itself: An end of the junction does not agree with germline; a read error may underlie this. This rearrangement joins TRBV30 to TRBJ2-6, with a possible D match to TRBD1 (5 bases). Germline V gene data show CDR1 as GTSNPN and CDR2 as SVGIG (reference sequence). The CDR3 is made up of 14 amino acids. CDR3 DNA sequence: TGTGCCTGGAGTCCGGGTTCTGGGGCCAACGTCCTGGCTTTC. Its protein product is CAWSPGSGANVLAF.

Notes on this clonotype: Germline and junction disagree at one end, which may indicate a read error. The chain joins TRBV12-3 or TRBV12-4 to TRBJ2-2; unclear D gene. There are 15 residues in the CDR3. The CDR3 is CVSSYVGANTRELFF. In DNA, the CDR3 is TGTGTCAGCAGCTACGTCGGAGCGAACACCAGGGAGCTGTTTTTT.

This clonotype was seen a single time. The J gene is TRBJ1-3, the V gene TRBV12-3 or TRBV12-4; tentatively, D is TRBD1 (5 bases). CDR3 length: 13 amino acids. Trimming cost V 6 bases and J 5 bases, with 11 bases left between them. The CDR3: CASRQDSRNTIYF. The DNA of the CDR3 is TGTGCCAGCAGACAGGATTCTAGAAACACCATATATTTT.

This clonotype was seen many times. The chain uses TRBV20-1 and TRBJ2-3, with 10 bases matching TRBD2. The CDR3 is 15 residues long. The germline V gene has CDR1 DFQATT and CDR2 SNEGSKA (reference sequence). J gave up 6 bases and V 3 bases, and 9 bases lay outside the gene matches. CDR3 in amino acids: CSASGSLAGADTQYF. The CDR3 DNA reads TGCAGTGCTAGTGGCTCCCTAGCGGGAGCCGATACGCAGTATTTT.